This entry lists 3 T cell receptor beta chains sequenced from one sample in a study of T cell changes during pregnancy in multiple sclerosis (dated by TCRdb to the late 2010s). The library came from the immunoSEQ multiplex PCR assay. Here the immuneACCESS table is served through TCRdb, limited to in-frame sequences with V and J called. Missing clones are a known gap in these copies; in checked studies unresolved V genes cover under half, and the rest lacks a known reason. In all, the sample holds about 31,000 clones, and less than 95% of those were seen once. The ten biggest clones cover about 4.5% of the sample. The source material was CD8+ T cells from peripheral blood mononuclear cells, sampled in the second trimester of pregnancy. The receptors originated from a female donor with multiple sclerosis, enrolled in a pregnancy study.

CDR3 coding DNA: TGTGCCAGCAGCCAAGTTCTAGGTCTAGCGGGCTACGAGCAGTACTTC. Translated: CASSQVLGLAGYEQYF. The chain employs TRBV4-2 and TRBJ2-7; 8 nucleotides line up with TRBD2. The CDR3 covers 16 residues. V lost 1 base to trimming and J lost 3 bases; unmatched junction nucleotides: 8. Germline CDR1 LGHNA, CDR2 YNFKEQ.

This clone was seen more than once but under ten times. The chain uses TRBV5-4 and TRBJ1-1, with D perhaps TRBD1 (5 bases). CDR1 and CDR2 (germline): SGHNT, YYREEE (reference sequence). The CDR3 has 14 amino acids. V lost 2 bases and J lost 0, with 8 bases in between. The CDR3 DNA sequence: TGTGCCAGCAGCTTACAGGAGCTGAACACTGAAGCTTTCTTT. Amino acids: CASSLQELNTEAFF.

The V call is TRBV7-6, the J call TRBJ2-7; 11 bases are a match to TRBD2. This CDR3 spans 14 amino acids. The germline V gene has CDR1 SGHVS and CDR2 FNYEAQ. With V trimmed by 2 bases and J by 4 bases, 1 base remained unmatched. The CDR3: CASSLTSGSYEQYF. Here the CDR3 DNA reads TGTGCCAGCAGCTTAACTAGCGGGAGTTACGAGCAGTACTTC.